This TCR beta chain is from a study of Graves' ophthalmopathy and Graves' hyperthyroidism. Looking at the study overall: Stable hyperthyroidism referred to disease that showed no ophthalmopathy within 18 months of follow-up. Findings and limits, study-wide: A roughly 76% specificity and 85% to 90% sensitivity were achieved by a 13-signature model that separated ophthalmopathy from stable hyperthyroidism. In blood appeared most of the expanded thyroid clonotypes whose frequency exceeded 0.001.

Clinical symptoms, serum thyroxine, TRAb, thyroid ultrasound and orbital computed tomography determined diagnosis. This clonotype has a count of ten or more. The antigen is unknown. CDR3 regions of TCR beta were amplified from RNA transcripts. The authors performed first-round RT-PCR with HTBI primers and then a second-round multiplex PCR. TCRdb recomputed calls from the multiplex PCR reads with MiXCR, one row per CDR3 protein. The table lists over a million distinct CDR3 sequences, about 35% of them singletons. The CDR3 runs to 15 residues. V was clipped by 3 bases and J by 2 bases, with 8 bases between them. Looked up from germline, CDR1 is MNHEY and CDR2 is SVGAGI.

The specimen was peripheral blood or thyroid tissue (not recorded which). V is TRBV6-5 and J is TRBJ2-6; D is unresolved. This sequence was found in an adult man with Graves' hyperthyroidism. The CDR3 DNA reads TGTGCCAGCAGTTATGGCTCGGCTGGGGCCAACGTCCTGACTTTC. Encoded protein: CASSYGSAGANVLTF.